These 20 T cell receptor beta chains came from one sample sequenced in a study of T cells in Graves' hyperthyroidism and ophthalmopathy. It was RNA transcripts that yielded the amplified TCR beta CDR3 regions. First-round RT-PCR targeting the TCR CDR3 was performed with the HTBI primer set. A single record per CDR3 protein comes from TCRdb applying MiXCR to the multiplex PCR reads. Among some 300,000 distinct CDR3 sequences, around 17% were seen once, and the ten largest hold 33%. The sample comprised blood. All receptors derive from a man aged 30 to 39 with Graves' hyperthyroidism.

V is TRBV24-1 and J is TRBJ2-1; TRBD1 might be the D (9 bases). Trimming left V 4 bases short and J 4 bases short, with 19 bases between. The V gene's germline CDR1 is KGHDR and CDR2 SFDVKD. CDR3 length: 17 residues. The CDR3 loop reads CATSEPIAGQGYNEQFF. CDR3 nucleotides: TGTGCCACCAGTGAACCGATAGCGGGACAGGGATACAATGAGCAGTTCTTC.

About this clonotype: The conserved phenylalanine or tryptophan is not found at the CDR3 terminus, so this likely reflects a read error. This chain uses TRBV29-1 with TRBJ2-2; 7 bases are a match to TRBD1. Trimming cost V 8 bases and J 1 base; bases outside gene matches: 4. CDR1 is SQVTM and CDR2 is ANQGSEA in the germline V gene. The CDR3 runs to 13 residues. The CDR3 loop is CSYGTENTGELFS. The CDR3 DNA reads TGCAGCTACGGGACAGAGAACACCGGGGAGCTGTTTTCT.

This clonotype was counted a few times. The chain recombines TRBV5-1 with TRBJ2-7; 11 nucleotides align to TRBD1. Losses at the gene ends were 4 bases for V and 6 bases for J; bases not matched to a gene: 9. CDR3 length: 15 residues. The germline V gene has CDR1 SGHRS and CDR2 YFSETQ. The CDR3: CASSNGQGAIPEQYF. As DNA, the CDR3 is TGCGCCAGCAGCAACGGACAGGGGGCCATTCCCGAGCAGTACTTC.

The table lists this clonotype with many counts. The chain employs TRBV28 and TRBJ2-3; possibly TRBD1 for D (6 bases). This CDR3 is 13 amino acids long. Germline loops: CDR1 MDHEN, CDR2 SYDVKM. V was trimmed by 6 bases and J by 6 bases, leaving 13 bases between them. As DNA, the CDR3 is TGTGCCAGCAGAGCCGGGACACCGGATACGCAGTATTTT. Its protein is CASRAGTPDTQYF.

This clonotype was observed a handful of times. One base away lies a much larger clone, so this may be a sequencing read error. The chain couples TRBV18 to TRBJ2-1; D unresolved. This CDR3 is 11 amino acids long. CDR1 KGHSH and CDR2 LQKENI come from the germline V gene. Trimming removed 8 bases from V and 12 bases from J, with 14 bases in between. CDR3 residues: CASPQEGPQFF. CDR3 sequence (DNA): TGTGCCAGCCCACAAGAAGGTCCGCAGTTCTTC.

This clonotype appeared many times. This chain uses TRBV28 with TRBJ2-7; D unresolved. The CDR3 has 15 residues. The germline V gene encodes CDR1 MDHEN and CDR2 SYDVKM. The V and J ends lost 6 bases and 2 bases respectively, with 17 bases between them. In DNA, the CDR3 is TGTGCCAGCAGGCCATATCCTACCCCCACCTACGAGCAGTACTTC. The encoded protein is CASRPYPTPTYEQYF.

Worth noting for this clonotype: A much more abundant neighbour one base away suggests this may be a read error. The V gene is TRBV12-3 or TRBV12-4, the J gene TRBJ2-7; D is perhaps TRBD2 (5 bases). The CDR3 loop spans 12 amino acids. The CDR3 sequence: CASSPTRYERFF. The CDR3 bases are TGTGCCAGCAGTCCGACTCGCTACGAGCGGTTCTTC.

This clonotype was seen at least ten times. V and J are TRBV13 and TRBJ2-3; 11 nucleotides align to TRBD2. V dropped 8 bases and J dropped 2; count of bases not matched to a gene: 9. Germline V gives CDR1 PRHDT, CDR2 FYEKMQ (reference sequence). This CDR3 region has 16 residues. The CDR3 DNA reads as TGTGCCAGCTATGGGACTAGCGGTCGCCTCACAGATACGCAGTATTTT. Translation gives CASYGTSGRLTDTQYF.

This clonotype was detected only a few times. The chain recombines TRBV29-1 with TRBJ2-7; D perhaps matches TRBD1 (6 bases). Between the trimmed V and J ends, which lost 3 bases and 6 bases, there was a span of 12 bases. The germline V gene encodes CDR1 SQVTM and CDR2 ANQGSEA. This CDR3 is built from 12 residues. In DNA, the CDR3 is TGCAGCGTTGACGTCAGGGGTGGCGAGCAGTACTTC. Protein sequence: CSVDVRGGEQYF.

Of note for this clonotype: The germline gene is not matched at one end of the junction; a read error may be the cause. V is TRBV25-1 and J is TRBJ1-6, with D possibly matching TRBD1 (5 bases). Per germline, CDR1 MGHDK and CDR2 SYGVNS. The CDR3 contains 14 residues. CDR3 bases: TGTGCCAGCAGTCCGTCAGGGCGTAATTCACCCCCCCACTTT. It specifies CASSPSGRNSPPHF.

This clonotype came up a few times. One end of the junction does not line up with germline, which may come from a read error. The J gene is TRBJ1-1, the V gene TRBV7-2; a possible D gene is TRBD1 (5 bases). The CDR3 totals 14 residues. CDR1 is SGHTA, CDR2 FQGNSA, per germline. The CDR3 sequence: CASSLLGGNTEAFF. The CDR3 nucleotides are TGCGCCAGCAGCTTATTGGGGGGGAACACTGAAGCTTTCTTT. The whole variable domain, remainder taken from reference TRBV7-2 and TRBJ1-1, is GAGVSQSPSNKVTEKGKDVELRCDPISGHTALYWYRQSLGQGLEFLIYFQGNSAPDKSGLPSDRFSAERTGGSVSTLTIQRTQQEDSAVYLCASSLLGGNTEAFFGQGTRLTVV.

This clonotype has at least ten counts. The chain recombines TRBV15 with TRBJ2-7; TRBD1 might be the D (7 bases). In germline, CDR1 is LNHNV, CDR2 YYDKDF (reference sequence). The V and J ends lost 5 bases and 6 bases respectively, with 14 bases between them. CDR3 length: 13 amino acids. For the CDR3, the DNA is TGTGCCACCAGCCCTAACAGGGGAGGCGAGCAGTACTTC. The encoded protein is CATSPNRGGEQYF. The full variable domain, completed using reference TRBV15 and TRBJ2-7, is DAMVIQNPRYQVTQFGKPVTLSCSQTLNHNVMYWYQQKSSQAPKLLFHYYDKDFNNEADTPDNFQSRRPNTSFCFLDIRSPGLGDTAMYLCATSPNRGGEQYFGPGTRLTVT.

This clonotype showed up just a few times. The gene calls are TRBV20-1 and TRBJ1-4; D unresolved. The CDR3 covers 12 residues. V lost 2 bases, J lost 4 bases, and 5 bases lay in between. From germline, CDR1 is DFQATT and CDR2 SNEGSKA (reference sequence). DNA of the CDR3: TGCAGTGCTAGAAAGGGTAATGAAAAACTGTTTTTT. Translating it yields CSARKGNEKLFF.

This rearrangement joins TRBV7-9 to TRBJ2-1; 11 nucleotides agree with TRBD2. The CDR3 totals 17 residues. The V gene's germline CDR1 is SEHNR and CDR2 FQNEAQ (reference sequence). V lost 5 bases, J lost 8 bases, and 14 bases stayed unmatched. CDR3 protein: CASSLRLTSGSKDEQFF. DNA of the CDR3: TGTGCCAGCAGCCTTCGTCTAACTAGCGGGAGCAAAGATGAGCAGTTCTTC.

This clonotype was picked up many times. This chain uses TRBV6-1 with TRBJ2-3; a possible D gene is TRBD2 (6 bases). CDR1 is MNHNS, CDR2 SASEGT, per germline. V lost 5 bases and J 1 base, leaving 13 bases between the germline ends. This CDR3 is built from 15 residues. The CDR3 DNA follows: TGTGCCAGCAGTTACGGGGGACGTGGCACAGATACGCAGTATTTT. Translating gives CASSYGGRGTDTQYF.

To note about this clonotype: Possible read error: a much larger clone is one base away. In DNA, the CDR3 is TGTGCCAGCAGTCAACAGGGCGATCGGGGCTGCACCTTC. It encodes CASSQQGDRGCTF. This chain joins TRBV3-1 and TRBJ1-2; possible D gene TRBD1, 6 bases. The germline CDR1 and CDR2 sequences are LGHDT and YNNKEL (reference sequence). This CDR3 comprises 13 residues.

This clonotype has just a few counts. The genes are TRBV12-3 or TRBV12-4 and TRBJ2-3; unclear D gene. The CDR3 is 15 residues long. V lost 2 bases and J lost 6, with 15 bases in between. In DNA form, the CDR3 reads TGTGCCAGCAGTTTAAAAGGGCCAGGTGGGGATACGCAGTATTTT. Translated: CASSLKGPGGDTQYF.

This clonotype was counted ten times or more. The V and J genes are TRBV5-1 and TRBJ2-2, with 8 bases that match TRBD1. V shed 0 bases and J 4 bases; nucleotides not matched to a gene: 2. The germline CDR1 and CDR2 sequences are SGHRS and YFSETQ. This CDR3 has 15 residues. The CDR3: CASSLGTGSTGELFF. CDR3 nucleotide sequence: TGCGCCAGCAGCTTGGGGACAGGGAGCACCGGGGAGCTGTTTTTT.

This clonotype appeared many times. This chain connects TRBV20-1 to TRBJ2-1; D gene unclear. The V gene lost 1 base and the J gene lost 10 bases, with 23 bases spanning the gap. This CDR3 is 16 amino acids long. In germline, CDR1 is DFQATT, CDR2 SNEGSKA (reference sequence). CDR3 sequence (DNA): TGCAGTGCTAGAGCTCTCAGCGAGACCGACCTTGACGAGCAGTTCTTC. It codes for CSARALSETDLDEQFF.

In its sample, this clonotype was seen a few times. The chain combines TRBV2 with TRBJ2-2; D may match TRBD1 or TRBD2 (5 bases each). V shed 1 base and J shed 4 bases, with 13 bases lying between them. The germline V gene has CDR1 SNHLY and CDR2 FYNNEI. The CDR3 is made up of 16 amino acids. The chain's CDR3 is CASSEEGPRGTGELFF. DNA of the CDR3: TGTGCCAGCAGTGAAGAGGGACCCCGCGGCACCGGGGAGCTGTTTTTT.